This T cell receptor beta chain was sequenced for a study of cytomegalovirus exposure and HLA in healthy donors. This clone was counted only a few times. Primers for the PCR totalled 60 Vbeta and 13 Jbeta. Clones were sequenced by immunoSEQ multiplex PCR, and TCRdb holds only the in-frame ones, with some missing. Among around 110,000 clones listed, 79% were seen once. The length of the CDR3 is 15 residues. The trim removed 4 bases at V and 7 bases at J, leaving 6 bases unmatched. CDR1 is SGHNT, CDR2 YYREEE, per germline (reference sequence). This TCR was recovered from a young man in good health and CMV-seropositive. Material: PBMCs. The chain links TRBV5-4 to TRBJ2-1, with 12 positions matching TRBD2. The CDR3 sequence is CASSPGLAGSNEQFF. In DNA, the CDR3 is TGTGCCAGCAGCCCGGGACTAGCGGGTTCGAATGAGCAGTTCTTC.